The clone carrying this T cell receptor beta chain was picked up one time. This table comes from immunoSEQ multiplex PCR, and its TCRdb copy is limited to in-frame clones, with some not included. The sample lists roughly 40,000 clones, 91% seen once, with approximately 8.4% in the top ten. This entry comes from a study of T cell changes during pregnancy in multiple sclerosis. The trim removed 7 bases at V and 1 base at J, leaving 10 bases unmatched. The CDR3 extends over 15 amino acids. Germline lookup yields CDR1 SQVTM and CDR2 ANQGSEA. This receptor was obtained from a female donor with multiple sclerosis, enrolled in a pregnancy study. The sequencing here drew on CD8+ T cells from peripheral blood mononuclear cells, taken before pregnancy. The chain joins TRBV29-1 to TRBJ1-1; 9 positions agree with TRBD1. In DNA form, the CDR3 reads TGCAGCGCCGGTTATACAGGGGGCTCGAACACTGAAGCTTTCTTT. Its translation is CSAGYTGGSNTEAFF. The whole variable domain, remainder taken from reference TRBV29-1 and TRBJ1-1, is SAVISQKPSRDICQRGTSLTIQCQVDSQVTMMFWYRQQPGQSLTLIATANQGSEATYESGFVIDKFPISRPNLTFSTLTVSNMSPEDSSIYLCSAGYTGGSNTEAFFGQGTRLTVV.